The source of this T cell receptor beta chain is a study of shared clonotypes between healthy human individuals. Positive CCR7 selection of CD45RO-negative cells yielded the naive CD8 cells, and terminally differentiated effector memory CD45RA+ cells were excluded. The repertoire was sequenced with immunoSEQ multiplex PCR; TCRdb's copy has only in-frame clones and lacks some. The sample has hundreds of thousands of clones, approximately 96% seen once. The CDR3 is made up of 13 amino acids. The germline CDR1 and CDR2 sequences are LNHDA and SQIVND (reference sequence). This clonotype was sampled from a woman aged 25 to 39 in good health. Sequenced: naive CD8+ T cells sorted from blood. This rearrangement joins TRBV19 to TRBJ2-5; D unresolved. The last part of the DNA fits TRBJ2-7 better; the J call may be wrong. CDR3 nucleotide sequence: TGTGCCAGTAGTCCCGGCGTGGTGTACGAGCAGTACTTC. Translated, it gives CASSPGVVYEQYF.